Following are 10 T cell receptor beta chains from one sample sequenced in a study of CD8+ T cells in alopecia areata. Sequencing relied on a cDNA template that was reverse transcribed from extracted RNA. Profiled with immunoSEQ multiplex PCR; TCRdb holds only in-frame clones, not every one. The repertoire holds 110,000 or so clones, with about 60% as singletons. Sequencing used CD4+ T cells sorted from blood. Source of these receptors: a human donor in good health.

Only a few counts were recorded for this clone. This chain joins TRBV28 and TRBJ2-7, with D possibly being TRBD1 (5 bases). CDR1 and CDR2 from the germline V gene are MDHEN and SYDVKM. With 4 bases removed from V and 4 bases from J, the gap between germline ends came to 14 bases. There are 14 residues in the CDR3. CDR3 sequence: CASSSLQTEYEQYF. CDR3 in DNA: TGTGCCAGCAGTTCCCTCCAGACAGAGTACGAGCAGTACTTC.

This chain connects TRBV28 to TRBJ2-3, with D possibly TRBD1 on 5 matching bases. V lost 5 bases to trimming and J lost 6 bases, with 12 bases between them. Germline V gives CDR1 MDHEN, CDR2 SYDVKM. This CDR3 spans 13 amino acids. In nucleotides, the CDR3 is TGTGCCAGCAGTGTGACGAACAGGGATACGCAGTATTTT. It translates to CASSVTNRDTQYF.

The rearrangement joins TRBV28 to TRBJ1-2, with a tentative D call TRBD1 (5 bases). The CDR3 has 12 amino acids. Trimming pared 3 bases from V and 6 bases from J, leaving 8 bases between. Germline lookup yields CDR1 MDHEN and CDR2 SYDVKM. In nucleotides, the CDR3 is TGTGCCAGCAGTTTGACAGCTAATGGCTACACCTTC. It translates to CASSLTANGYTF.

This chain connects TRBV15 to TRBJ2-7; D is uncertain. The CDR3 spans 12 residues. CDR1 LNHNV and CDR2 YYDKDF come from the germline V gene (reference sequence). V lost 5 bases to trimming and J lost 6 bases, with 11 bases between them. The CDR3 is CATSDTGVEQYF. CDR3 in DNA: TGTGCCACCAGCGACACTGGGGTCGAGCAGTACTTC.

The chain employs TRBV7-2 and TRBJ2-6; D call uncertain. Trimming shortened V by 3 bases and J by 5 bases, and 5 bases separated the two germline ends. The CDR3 covers 13 residues. Looked up from germline, CDR1 is SGHTA and CDR2 is FQGNSA. CDR3 nucleotides: TGTGCCAGCAGCTTCGAGTGGGCCAACGTCCTGACTTTC. This encodes CASSFEWANVLTF.

Only a few counts were recorded for this clone. The chain couples TRBV5-5 to TRBJ2-2; 7 bases are a match to TRBD1. The ends lost 0 bases at V and 1 base at J; junction bases unmatched: 0. Germline CDR1 is SGHKS and CDR2 is YYEKEE (reference sequence). CDR3 length: 15 amino acids. The CDR3 is CASSLGQGNTGELFF. In DNA form, the CDR3 reads TGTGCCAGCAGCTTGGGACAGGGGAACACCGGGGAGCTGTTTTTT. The full variable domain, with the rest looked up from reference TRBV5-5 and TRBJ2-2, is DAGVTQSPTHLIKTRGQQVTLRCSPISGHKSVSWYQQVLGQGPQFIFQYYEKEERGRGNFPDRFSARQFPNYSSELNVNALLLGDSALYLCASSLGQGNTGELFFGEGSRLTVL.

V and J are TRBV4-1 and TRBJ2-7, with no clear D. The V gene's germline CDR1 is MGHRA and CDR2 YSYEKL. V was shortened by 0 bases and J by 4 bases, with 10 bases between the two germline ends. This CDR3 is 14 amino acids long. In DNA form, the CDR3 reads TGCGCCAGCAGCCAAGATGGCTCGGTATACGAGCAGTACTTC. It translates to CASSQDGSVYEQYF.

The J gene is TRBJ1-5, the V gene TRBV29-1; D gene uncertain. CDR3 length: 10 residues. Trimming shortened V by 4 bases and J by 7 bases, and 5 bases separated the two germline ends. Germline V CDR1 and CDR2: SQVTM, ANQGSEA. This chain's CDR3 is CSVGEQPQHF. The CDR3 nucleotides read TGCAGCGTTGGGGAGCAGCCCCAGCATTTT.

The V gene is TRBV5-1, the J gene TRBJ2-5; D may be TRBD2 (6 bases). The germline V and J ends were trimmed by 4 bases and 5 bases, with 15 bases remaining between them. Germline CDR1 is SGHRS and CDR2 is YFSETQ. The CDR3 is 14 amino acids. Here the CDR3 reads CASSIGGGQETQYF. The CDR3 DNA reads TGCGCCAGCAGCATTGGCGGAGGGCAGGAGACCCAGTACTTC.

The genes are TRBV23-1 and TRBJ1-6, with 9 nucleotides matching TRBD1. TRBV23-1 is an ORF; its function is uncertain. V trimming: 8 bases; J trimming: 10 bases; junction bases outside the gene matches: 12. The CDR3 spans 15 residues. The DNA for the CDR3 is TGCGCCAGCGTGAGCGGGGACAGGGAAAACTCACCCCTCCACTTT. Its protein product is CASVSGDRENSPLHF.